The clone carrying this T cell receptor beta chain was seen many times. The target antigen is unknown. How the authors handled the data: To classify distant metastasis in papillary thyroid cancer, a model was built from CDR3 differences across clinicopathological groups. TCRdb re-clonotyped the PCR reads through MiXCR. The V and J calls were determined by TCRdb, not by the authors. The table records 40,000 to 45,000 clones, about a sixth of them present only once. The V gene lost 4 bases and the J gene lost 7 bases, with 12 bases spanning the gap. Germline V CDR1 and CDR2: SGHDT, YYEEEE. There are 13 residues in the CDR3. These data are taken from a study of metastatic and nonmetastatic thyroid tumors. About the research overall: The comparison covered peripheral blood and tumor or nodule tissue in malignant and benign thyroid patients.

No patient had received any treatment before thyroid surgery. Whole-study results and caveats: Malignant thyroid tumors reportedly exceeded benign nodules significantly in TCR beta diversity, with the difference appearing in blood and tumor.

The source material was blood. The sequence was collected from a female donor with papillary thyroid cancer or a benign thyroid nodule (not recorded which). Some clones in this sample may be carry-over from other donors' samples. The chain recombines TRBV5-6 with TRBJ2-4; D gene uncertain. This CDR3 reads CASSQLMKNIQYF. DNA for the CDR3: TGTGCCAGCAGCCAACTTATGAAGAACATTCAGTACTTC.